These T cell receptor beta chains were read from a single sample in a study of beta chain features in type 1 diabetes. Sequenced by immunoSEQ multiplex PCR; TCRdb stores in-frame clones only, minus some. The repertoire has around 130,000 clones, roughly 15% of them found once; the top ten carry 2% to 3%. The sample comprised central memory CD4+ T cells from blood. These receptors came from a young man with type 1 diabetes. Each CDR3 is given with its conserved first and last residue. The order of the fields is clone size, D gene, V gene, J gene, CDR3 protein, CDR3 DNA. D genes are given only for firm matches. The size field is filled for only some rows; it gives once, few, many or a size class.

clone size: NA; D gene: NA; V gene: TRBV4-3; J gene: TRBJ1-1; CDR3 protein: CASSQDFRDEAFF; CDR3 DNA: TGCGCCAGCAGCCAAGATTTCAGGGATGAAGCTTTCTTT
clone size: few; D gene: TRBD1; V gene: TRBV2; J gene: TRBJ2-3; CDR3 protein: CASRDRGFSPTDTQYF; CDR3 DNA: TGTGCCAGCAGGGACAGGGGCTTCTCGCCCACAGATACGCAGTATTTT
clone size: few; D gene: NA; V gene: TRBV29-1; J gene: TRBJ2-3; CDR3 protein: CSVSAGATDTQYF; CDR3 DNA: TGCAGCGTTTCGGCAGGGGCCACAGATACGCAGTATTTT
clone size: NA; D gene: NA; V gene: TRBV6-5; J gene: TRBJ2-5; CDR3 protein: CASSYVGGETQYF; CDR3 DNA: TGTGCCAGCAGTTACGTTGGCGGAGAGACCCAGTACTTC
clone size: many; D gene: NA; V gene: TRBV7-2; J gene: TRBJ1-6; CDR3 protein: CASSLVGTATTLHF; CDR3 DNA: TGTGCCAGCAGCTTAGTAGGGACGGCCACGACACTCCACTTT
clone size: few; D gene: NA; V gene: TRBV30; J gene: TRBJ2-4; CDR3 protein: CAWSGALEGIQYF; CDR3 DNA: TGTGCCTGGAGTGGCGCACTCGAGGGCATTCAGTACTTC
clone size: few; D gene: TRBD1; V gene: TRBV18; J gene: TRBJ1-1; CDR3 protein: CASSPGQGEAFF; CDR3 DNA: TGTGCCAGCTCACCGGGACAGGGTGAAGCTTTCTTT
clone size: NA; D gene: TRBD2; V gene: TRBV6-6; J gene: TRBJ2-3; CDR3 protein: CAIETSGGPDTQYF; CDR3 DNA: TGTGCCATCGAAACTAGCGGGGGCCCGGATACGCAGTATTTT
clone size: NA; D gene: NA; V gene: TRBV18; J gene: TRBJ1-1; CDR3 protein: CASSPQGTNTEAFF; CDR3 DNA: TGTGCCAGCTCACCCCAGGGGACGAACACTGAAGCTTTCTTT
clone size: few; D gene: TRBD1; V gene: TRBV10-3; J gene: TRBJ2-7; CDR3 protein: CAIRGTGGEQYF; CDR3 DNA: TGTGCCATCAGAGGGACAGGGGGCGAGCAGTACTTC
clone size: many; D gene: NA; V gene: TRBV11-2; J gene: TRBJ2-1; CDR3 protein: CASSLAQGGGEQFF; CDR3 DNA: TGTGCCAGCAGCTTAGCACAGGGAGGAGGAGAGCAGTTCTTC
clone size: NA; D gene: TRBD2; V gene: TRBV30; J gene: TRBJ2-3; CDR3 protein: CAWSETPLAGGGYF; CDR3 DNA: TGTGCCTGGAGCGAAACCCCCCTAGCGGGGGGTGGGTATTTT
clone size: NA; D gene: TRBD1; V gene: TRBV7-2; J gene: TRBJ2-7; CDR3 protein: CASLGQGVSEQYF; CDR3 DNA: TGTGCCAGCTTGGGGCAGGGGGTATCCGAGCAGTACTTC